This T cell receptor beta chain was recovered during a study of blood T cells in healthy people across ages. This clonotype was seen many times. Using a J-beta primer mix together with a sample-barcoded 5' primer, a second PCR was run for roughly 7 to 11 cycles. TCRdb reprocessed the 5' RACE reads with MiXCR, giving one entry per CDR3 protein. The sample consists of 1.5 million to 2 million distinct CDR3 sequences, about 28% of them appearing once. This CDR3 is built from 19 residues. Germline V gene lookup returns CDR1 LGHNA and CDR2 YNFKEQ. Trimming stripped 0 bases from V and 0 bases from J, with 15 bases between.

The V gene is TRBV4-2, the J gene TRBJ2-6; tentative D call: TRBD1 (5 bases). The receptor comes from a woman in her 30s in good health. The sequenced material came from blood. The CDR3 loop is CASSQDGGQGHSGANVLTF. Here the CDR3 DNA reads TGTGCCAGCAGCCAAGATGGCGGTCAGGGTCACTCTGGGGCCAACGTCCTGACTTTC.